This TCR beta chain emerged from a study of beta chain features in type 1 diabetes. About the research overall: What patients shared with healthy donors was a similar profile of age, gender and cell yields.

Reverse transcription of all isolated RNA meant that expressed TCRB transcripts were sequenced. Produced via immunoSEQ multiplex PCR; TCRdb's table is partial and in-frame only. The table has more than 300,000 clones, 9.5% to 10% seen once. Based on CD45RO/CCR7/CD25/CD127/CD95/CD27, CD4+ regulatory, stem cell-like memory, naive and central memory cells were sorted. Only a few counts were recorded for this clone. Its target is unknown. Whole-study findings and limits: When Type 1 diabetes patients were examined, their TCRB CDR3s proved moderately but significantly shorter in all four CD4+ subsets.

Germline V gene lookup returns CDR1 MDHEN and CDR2 SYDVKM. The CDR3 covers 13 residues. V dropped 6 bases and J dropped 3 bases, with 9 bases sitting between them. The source of this sequence is a man younger than 40 with type 1 diabetes. This rearrangement joins TRBV28 to TRBJ1-5; D not certain. The sample was central memory CD4+ T cells from blood. The CDR3 reads CASRAGPNQPQHF. The CDR3 bases are TGTGCCAGCAGGGCAGGACCCAATCAGCCCCAGCATTTT.